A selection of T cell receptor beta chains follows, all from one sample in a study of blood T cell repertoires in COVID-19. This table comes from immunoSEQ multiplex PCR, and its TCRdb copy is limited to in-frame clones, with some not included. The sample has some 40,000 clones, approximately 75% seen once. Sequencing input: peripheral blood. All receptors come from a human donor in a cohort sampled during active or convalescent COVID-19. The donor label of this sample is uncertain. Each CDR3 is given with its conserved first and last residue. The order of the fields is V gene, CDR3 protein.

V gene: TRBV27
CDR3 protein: CASRRTYSGSSNEQYF

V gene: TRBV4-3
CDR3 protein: CASRTLTNTGELFF

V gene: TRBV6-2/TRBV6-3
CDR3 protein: CASSYFLAGVSNTGELFF

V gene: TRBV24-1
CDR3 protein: CATSDYSGRTETQYF

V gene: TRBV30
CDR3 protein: CAWSVGRSGAGELFF

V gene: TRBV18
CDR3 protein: CASSPGLTTDTQYF

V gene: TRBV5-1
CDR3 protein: CASSIRSNRGDRDTDTQYF

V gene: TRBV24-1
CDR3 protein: CATSDPGTGVGETQYF

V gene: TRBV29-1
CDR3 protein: CSVGNPVSYEQYF

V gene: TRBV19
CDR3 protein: CASSILAGGGPDTQYF

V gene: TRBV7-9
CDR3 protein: CASSWGGTPQSDEKLFF

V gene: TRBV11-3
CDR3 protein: CASSLARGQGWGTEAFF

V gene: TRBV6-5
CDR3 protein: CATGGGTEAFF

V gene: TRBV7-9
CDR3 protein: CASSPRQGGYTF

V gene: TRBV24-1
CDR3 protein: CATSTGPNEKLFF

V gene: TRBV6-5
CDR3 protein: CASSYLQGNNEQFF

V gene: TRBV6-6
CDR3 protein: CASRNERLAENNEQFF

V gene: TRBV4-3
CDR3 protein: CASSQDGLPGEQYF

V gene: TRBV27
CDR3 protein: CASSFLRTDTQYF

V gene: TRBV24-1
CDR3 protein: CATSGLALNEQFF

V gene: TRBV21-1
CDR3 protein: CASSNSGPYEQYF

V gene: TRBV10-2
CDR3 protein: CASSEGLAGGIAGELFF

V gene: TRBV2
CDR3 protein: CASRWDSYEQYF

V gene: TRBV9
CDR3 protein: CASSANRGGNEQYF

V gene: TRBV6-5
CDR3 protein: CASSYGAGLTDTQYF

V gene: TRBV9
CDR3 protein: CASSVGVGGSKGYTF

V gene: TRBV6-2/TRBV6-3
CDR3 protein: CASSYAGNTEAFF

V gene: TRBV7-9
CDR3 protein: CASSPVGNEQFF

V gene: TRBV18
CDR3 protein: CASSRGQSTTNEKLFF

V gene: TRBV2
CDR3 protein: CASSENRGTYGYTF

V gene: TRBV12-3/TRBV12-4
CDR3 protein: CASSRVGYEQYF

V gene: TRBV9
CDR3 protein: CASSVYPSGSYEQYF

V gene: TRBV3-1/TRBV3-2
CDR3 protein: CASSQYRGYNEKLFF

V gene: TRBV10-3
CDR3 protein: CAISETSGRAVYTQYF

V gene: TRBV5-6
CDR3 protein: CASSLWRGRARNTIYF

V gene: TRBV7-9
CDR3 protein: CASSWGGEADTQYF

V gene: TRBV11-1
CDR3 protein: CASSLAGTGSNYGYTF

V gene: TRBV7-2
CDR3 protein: CASSLLRTGLREQYF

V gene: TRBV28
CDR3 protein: CASSLGQENYGYTF

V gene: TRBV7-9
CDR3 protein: CASSLGDGTGYTTEAFF

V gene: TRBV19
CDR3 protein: CASSIGEGLVNEQFF

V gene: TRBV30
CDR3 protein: CAWSLGDSSFYGYTF

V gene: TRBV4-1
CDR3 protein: CASSQARTDLTEAFF

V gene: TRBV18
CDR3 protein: CASSPPTSGRGEQFF

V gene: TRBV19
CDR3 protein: CASSIVRSDTEAFF

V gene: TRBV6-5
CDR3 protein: CASSPLGALVHEQYF

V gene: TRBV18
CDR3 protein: CASSRLDRNTEAFF

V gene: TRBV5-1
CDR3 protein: CASSLGSGATYEQYF

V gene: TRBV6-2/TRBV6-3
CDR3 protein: CASSYSRDSYNEQFF